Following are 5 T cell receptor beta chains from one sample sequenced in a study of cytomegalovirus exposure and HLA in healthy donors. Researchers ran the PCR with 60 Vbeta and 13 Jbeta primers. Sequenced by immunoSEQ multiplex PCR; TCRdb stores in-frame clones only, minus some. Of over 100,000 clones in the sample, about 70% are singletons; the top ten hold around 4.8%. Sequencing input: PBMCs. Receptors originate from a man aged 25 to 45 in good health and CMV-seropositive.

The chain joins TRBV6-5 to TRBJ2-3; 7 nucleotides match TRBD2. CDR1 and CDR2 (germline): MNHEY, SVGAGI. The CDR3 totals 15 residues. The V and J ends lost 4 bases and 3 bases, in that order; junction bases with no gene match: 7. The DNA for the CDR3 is TGTGCCAGCAGTTTGGGGGGGATGAAGACAGATACGCAGTATTTT. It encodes CASSLGGMKTDTQYF.

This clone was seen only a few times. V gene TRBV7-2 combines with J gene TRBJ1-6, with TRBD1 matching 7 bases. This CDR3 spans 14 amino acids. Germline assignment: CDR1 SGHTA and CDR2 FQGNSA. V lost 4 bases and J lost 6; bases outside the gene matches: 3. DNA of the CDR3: TGTGCCAGCAGCTCACAGGGGATTAATTCACCCCTCCACTTT. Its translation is CASSSQGINSPLHF.

The CDR3 DNA reads as TGTGCCATCAGTGAGTCGAGGGCTAGGAGCACCTACGAGCAGTACTTC. This sequence encodes CAISESRARSTYEQYF. This chain uses TRBV10-3 with TRBJ2-7, with D possibly TRBD2 on 5 matching bases. V shed 0 bases and J shed 2 bases, with 14 bases lying between them. The CDR3 spans 16 residues. The germline CDR1 and CDR2 sequences are ENHRY and SYGVKD.

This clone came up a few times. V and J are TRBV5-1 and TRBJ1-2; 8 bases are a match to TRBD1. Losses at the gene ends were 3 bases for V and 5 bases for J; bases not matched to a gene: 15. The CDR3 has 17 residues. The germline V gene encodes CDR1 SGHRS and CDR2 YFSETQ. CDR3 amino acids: CASSSTLTQGALYGYTF. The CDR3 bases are TGCGCCAGCAGCTCCACTTTGACCCAGGGGGCGTTGTATGGCTACACCTTC.

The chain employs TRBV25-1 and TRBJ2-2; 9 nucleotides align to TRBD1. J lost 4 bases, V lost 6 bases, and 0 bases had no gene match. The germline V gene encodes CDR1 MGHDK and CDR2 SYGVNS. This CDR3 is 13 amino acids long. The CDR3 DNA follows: TGTGCCAGCAGACAGGGGGCCACCGGGGAGCTGTTTTTT. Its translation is CASRQGATGELFF.